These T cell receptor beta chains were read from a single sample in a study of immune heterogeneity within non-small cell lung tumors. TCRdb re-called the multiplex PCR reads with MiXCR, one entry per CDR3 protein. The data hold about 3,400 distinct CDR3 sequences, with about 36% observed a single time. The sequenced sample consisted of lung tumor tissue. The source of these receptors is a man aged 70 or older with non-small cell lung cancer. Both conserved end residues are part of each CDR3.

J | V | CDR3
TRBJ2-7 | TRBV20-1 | CSASDRVQQYF
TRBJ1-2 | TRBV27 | CASSFGVGYGYTF
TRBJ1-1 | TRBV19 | CASPRQGRTWRTEAFF
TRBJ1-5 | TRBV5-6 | CASSLFRGQGYSNQPQHF
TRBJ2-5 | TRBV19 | CATRRNGGETQYF
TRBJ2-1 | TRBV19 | CASAGGAKAEQFF
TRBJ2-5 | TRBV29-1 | CSVVPPRSLGTQYF
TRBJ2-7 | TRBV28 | CASRGIQGAANEQYF
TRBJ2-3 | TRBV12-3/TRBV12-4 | CASSFPGTDTQYF
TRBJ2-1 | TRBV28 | CASSRDEARGPEQFF
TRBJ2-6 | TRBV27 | CASRVSGANVLTF
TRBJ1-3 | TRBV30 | CAWGLGQAGNTIYF
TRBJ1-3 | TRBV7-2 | CASSGQTGSGNTIYF
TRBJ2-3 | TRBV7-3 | CASSPNAADTQYF
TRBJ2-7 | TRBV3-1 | CASSQGVSLSYF
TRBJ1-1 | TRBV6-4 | CASSDEPYTEAFF
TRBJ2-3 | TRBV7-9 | CASSLSSGISPDTQYF
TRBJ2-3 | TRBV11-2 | CASSSRGQRVDTQYF
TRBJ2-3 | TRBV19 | CASSPTGGLTDTQYF
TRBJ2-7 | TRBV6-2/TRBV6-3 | CASSAQDSRSYEQYF
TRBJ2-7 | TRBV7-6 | CASSLGQGGGYEQYF
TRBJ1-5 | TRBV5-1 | CASSLAPDRVGPQHF
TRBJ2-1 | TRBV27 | CASSFRDEQFF
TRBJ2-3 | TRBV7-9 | CASSLLGQTVADTQYF
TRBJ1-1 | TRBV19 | CASRTDRAENTEAFF
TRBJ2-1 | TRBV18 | CASSPASGRDNEQFF
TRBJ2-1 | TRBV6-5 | CASSYNNNEQFF
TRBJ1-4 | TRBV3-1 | CASSQGLNEKLFF
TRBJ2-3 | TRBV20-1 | CSAIAMVRVESTDTQYF
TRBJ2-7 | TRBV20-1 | CSARQGYEQYF
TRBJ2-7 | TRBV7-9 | CASSPSSDPYEQYF
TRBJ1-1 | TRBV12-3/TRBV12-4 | CASSLPLTGGTEAFF
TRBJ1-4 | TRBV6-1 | CASSPVNTNEKLFF
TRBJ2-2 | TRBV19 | CASSSPARVTAGTGELFF
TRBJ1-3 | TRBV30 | CAWGHGSGNTIYF
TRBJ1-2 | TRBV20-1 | CSAHLNRVGYTF
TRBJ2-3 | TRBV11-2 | CASSFGRSTDTQYF
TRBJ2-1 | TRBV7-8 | CASSQPATGSYNEQFF
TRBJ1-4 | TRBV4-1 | CASSRRMDEKLFF
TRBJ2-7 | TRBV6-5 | CASSYGQGEGYF
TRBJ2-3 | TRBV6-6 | CASSYSTEPSSSTDTQYF
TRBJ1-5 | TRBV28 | CASNNLALYSNQPQHF
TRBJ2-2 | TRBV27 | CASKTAGVVGELFF